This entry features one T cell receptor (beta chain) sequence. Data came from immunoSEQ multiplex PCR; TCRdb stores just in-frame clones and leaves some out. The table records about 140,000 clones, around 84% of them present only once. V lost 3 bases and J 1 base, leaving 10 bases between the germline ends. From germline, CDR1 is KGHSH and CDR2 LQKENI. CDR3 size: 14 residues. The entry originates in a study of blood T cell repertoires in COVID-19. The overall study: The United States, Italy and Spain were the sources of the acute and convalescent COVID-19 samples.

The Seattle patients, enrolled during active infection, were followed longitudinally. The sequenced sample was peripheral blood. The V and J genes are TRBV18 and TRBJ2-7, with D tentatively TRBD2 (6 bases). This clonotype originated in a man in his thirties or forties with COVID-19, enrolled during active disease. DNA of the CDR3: TGTGCCAGCTCACCGACGGGAGAATCCTACGAGCAGTACTTC. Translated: CASSPTGESYEQYF.